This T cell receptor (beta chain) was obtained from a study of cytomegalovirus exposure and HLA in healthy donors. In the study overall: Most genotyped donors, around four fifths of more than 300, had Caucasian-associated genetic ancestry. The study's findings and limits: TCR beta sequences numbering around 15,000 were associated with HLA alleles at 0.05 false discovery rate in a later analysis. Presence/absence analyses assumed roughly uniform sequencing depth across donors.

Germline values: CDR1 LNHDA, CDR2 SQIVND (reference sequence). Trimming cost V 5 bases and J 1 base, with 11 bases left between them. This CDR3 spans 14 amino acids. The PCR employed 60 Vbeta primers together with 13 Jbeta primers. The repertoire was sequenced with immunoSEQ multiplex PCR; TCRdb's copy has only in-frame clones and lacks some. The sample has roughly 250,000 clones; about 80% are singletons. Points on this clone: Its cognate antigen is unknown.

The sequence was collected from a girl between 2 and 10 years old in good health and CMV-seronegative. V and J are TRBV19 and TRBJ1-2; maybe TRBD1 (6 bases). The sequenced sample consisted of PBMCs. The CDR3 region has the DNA TGTGCCAGTAGTCGGGCAGGGGATAACTATGGCTACACCTTC. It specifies CASSRAGDNYGYTF. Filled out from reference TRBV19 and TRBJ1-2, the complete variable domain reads DGGITQSPKYLFRKEGQNVTLSCEQNLNHDAMYWYRQDPGQGLRLIYYSQIVNDFQKGDIAEGYSVSREKKESFPLTVTSAQKNPTAFYLCASSRAGDNYGYTFGSGTRLTVV.